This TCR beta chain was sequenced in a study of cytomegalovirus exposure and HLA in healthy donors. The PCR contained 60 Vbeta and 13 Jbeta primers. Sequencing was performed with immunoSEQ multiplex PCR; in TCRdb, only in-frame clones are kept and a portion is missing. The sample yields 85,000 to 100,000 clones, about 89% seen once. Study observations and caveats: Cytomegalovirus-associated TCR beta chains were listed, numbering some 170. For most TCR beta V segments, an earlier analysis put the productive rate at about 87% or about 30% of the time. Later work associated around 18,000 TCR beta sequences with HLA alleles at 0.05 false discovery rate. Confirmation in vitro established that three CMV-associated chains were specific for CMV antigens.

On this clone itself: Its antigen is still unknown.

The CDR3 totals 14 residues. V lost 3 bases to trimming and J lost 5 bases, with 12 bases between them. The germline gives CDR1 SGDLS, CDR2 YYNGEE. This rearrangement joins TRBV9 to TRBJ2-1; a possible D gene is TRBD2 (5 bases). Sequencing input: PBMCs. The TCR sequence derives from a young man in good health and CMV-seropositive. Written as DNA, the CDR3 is TGTGCCAGCAGCGCCGGGGTCAGCCACAATGAGCAGTTCTTC. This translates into CASSAGVSHNEQFF.